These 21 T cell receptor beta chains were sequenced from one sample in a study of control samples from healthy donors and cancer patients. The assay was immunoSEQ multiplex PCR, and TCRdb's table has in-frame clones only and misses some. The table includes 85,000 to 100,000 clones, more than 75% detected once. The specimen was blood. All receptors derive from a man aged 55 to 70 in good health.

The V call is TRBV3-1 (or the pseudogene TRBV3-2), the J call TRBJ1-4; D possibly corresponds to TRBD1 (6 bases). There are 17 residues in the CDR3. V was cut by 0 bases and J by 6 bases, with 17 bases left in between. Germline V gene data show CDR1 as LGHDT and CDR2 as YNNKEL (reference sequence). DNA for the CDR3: TGTGCCAGCAGCCAAGACCTCTTTGGGGGGCGCGATGAAAAACTGTTTTTT. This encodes CASSQDLFGGRDEKLFF.

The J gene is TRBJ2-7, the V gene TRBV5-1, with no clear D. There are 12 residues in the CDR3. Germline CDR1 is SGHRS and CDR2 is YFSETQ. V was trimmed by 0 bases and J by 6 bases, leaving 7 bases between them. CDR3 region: CASSLEASEQYF. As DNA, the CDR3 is TGCGCCAGCAGCTTGGAGGCCTCCGAGCAGTACTTC. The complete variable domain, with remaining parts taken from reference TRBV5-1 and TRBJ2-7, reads KAGVTQTPRYLIKTRGQQVTLSCSPISGHRSVSWYQQTPGQGLQFLFEYFSETQRNKGNFPGRFSGRQFSNSRSEMNVSTLELGDSALYLCASSLEASEQYFGPGTRLTVT.

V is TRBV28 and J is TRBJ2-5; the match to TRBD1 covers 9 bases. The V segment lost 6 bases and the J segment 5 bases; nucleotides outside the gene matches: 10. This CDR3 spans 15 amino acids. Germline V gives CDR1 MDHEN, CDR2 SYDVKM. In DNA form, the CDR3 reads TGTGCCAGCAGCTATGGACAGGGGACGGGGGAGACCCAGTACTTC. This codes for CASSYGQGTGETQYF.

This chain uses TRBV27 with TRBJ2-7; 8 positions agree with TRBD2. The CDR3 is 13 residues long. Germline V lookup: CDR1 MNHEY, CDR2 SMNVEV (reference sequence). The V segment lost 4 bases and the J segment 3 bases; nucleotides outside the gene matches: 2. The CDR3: CASSSSGSYEQYF. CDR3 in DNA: TGTGCCAGCAGTTCCAGCGGGAGCTACGAGCAGTACTTC.

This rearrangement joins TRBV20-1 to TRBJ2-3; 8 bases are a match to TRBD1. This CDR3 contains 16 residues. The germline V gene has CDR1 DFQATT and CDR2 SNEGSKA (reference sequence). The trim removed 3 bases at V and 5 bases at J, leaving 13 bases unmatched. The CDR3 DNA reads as TGCAGTGCTAGTGCCGCCTATCAGGGGGCTGTAGATACGCAGTATTTT. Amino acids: CSASAAYQGAVDTQYF.

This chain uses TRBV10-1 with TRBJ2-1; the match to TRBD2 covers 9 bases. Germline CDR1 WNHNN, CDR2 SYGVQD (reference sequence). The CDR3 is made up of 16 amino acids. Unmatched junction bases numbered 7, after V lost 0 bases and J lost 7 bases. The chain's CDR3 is CASSESRASGMNEQFF. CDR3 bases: TGCGCCAGCAGTGAGTCGAGGGCTAGCGGGATGAATGAGCAGTTCTTC.

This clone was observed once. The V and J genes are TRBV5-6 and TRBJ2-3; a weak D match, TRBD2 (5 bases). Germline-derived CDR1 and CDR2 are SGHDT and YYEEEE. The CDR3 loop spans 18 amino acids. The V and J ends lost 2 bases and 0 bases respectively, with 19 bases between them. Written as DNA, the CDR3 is TGTGCCAGCAGCTTAGGGCAGCCCCTTCGGACTAGCACAGATACGCAGTATTTT. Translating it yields CASSLGQPLRTSTDTQYF.

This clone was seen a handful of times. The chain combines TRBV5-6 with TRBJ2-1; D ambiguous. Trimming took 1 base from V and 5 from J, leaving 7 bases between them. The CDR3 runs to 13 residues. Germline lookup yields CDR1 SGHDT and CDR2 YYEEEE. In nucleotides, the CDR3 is TGTGCCAGCAGCTTGCCCGCAGACAATGAGCAGTTCTTC. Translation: CASSLPADNEQFF.

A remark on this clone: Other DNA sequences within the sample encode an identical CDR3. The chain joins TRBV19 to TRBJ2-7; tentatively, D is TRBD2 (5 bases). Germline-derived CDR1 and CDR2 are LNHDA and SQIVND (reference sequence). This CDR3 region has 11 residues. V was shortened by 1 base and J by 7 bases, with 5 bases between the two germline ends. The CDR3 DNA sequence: TGTGCCAGTAGTATAGGCGGGGAGCAGTACTTC. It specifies CASSIGGEQYF.

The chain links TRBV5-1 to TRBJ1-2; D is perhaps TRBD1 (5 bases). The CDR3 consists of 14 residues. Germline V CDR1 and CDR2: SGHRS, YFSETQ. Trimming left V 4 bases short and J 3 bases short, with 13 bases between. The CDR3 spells CASSRDGGDYGYTF. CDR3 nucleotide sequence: TGCGCCAGCAGCCGGGACGGGGGAGACTATGGCTACACCTTC. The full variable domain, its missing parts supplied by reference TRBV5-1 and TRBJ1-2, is KAGVTQTPRYLIKTRGQQVTLSCSPISGHRSVSWYQQTPGQGLQFLFEYFSETQRNKGNFPGRFSGRQFSNSRSEMNVSTLELGDSALYLCASSRDGGDYGYTFGSGTRLTVV.

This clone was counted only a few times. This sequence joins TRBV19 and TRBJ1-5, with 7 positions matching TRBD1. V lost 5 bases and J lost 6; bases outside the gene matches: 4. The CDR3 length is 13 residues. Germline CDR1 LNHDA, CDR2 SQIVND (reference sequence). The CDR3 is CASSGTGVQPQHF. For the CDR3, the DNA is TGTGCCAGTAGTGGCACAGGGGTTCAGCCCCAGCATTTT.

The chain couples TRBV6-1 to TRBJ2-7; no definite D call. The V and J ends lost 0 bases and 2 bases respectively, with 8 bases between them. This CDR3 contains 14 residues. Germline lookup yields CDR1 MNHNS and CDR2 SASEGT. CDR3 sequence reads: CASSEAPWAYEQYF. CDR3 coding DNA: TGTGCCAGCAGTGAAGCCCCCTGGGCCTACGAGCAGTACTTC.

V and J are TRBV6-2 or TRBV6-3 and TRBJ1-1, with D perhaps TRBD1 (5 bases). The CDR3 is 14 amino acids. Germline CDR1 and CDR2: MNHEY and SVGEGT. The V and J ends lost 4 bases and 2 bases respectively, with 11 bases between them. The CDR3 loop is CASSSTGFNTEAFF. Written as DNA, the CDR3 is TGTGCCAGCAGTTCAACAGGTTTTAACACTGAAGCTTTCTTT.

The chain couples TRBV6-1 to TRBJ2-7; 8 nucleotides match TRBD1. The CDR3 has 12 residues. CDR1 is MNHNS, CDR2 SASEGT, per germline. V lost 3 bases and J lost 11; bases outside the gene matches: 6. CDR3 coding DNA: TGTGCCAGCAGTGATCTAGTGACAGGGGAGTACTTC. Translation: CASSDLVTGEYF.

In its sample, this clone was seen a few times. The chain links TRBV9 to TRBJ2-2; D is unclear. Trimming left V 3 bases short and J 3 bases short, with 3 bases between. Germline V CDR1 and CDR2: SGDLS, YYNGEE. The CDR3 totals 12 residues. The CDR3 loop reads CASSAYTGELFF. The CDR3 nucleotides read TGTGCCAGCAGCGCCTACACCGGGGAGCTGTTTTTT.

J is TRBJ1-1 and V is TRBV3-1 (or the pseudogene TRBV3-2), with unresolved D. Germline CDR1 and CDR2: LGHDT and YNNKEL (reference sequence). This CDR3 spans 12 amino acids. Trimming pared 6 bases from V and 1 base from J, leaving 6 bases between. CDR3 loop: CASRSRNTEAFF. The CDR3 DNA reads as TGTGCCAGCAGATCGCGGAACACTGAAGCTTTCTTT.

CDR3 coding DNA: TGCGCCACTACACCGGATCCGGGCTACGAGCAGTACTTC. It yields the protein CATTPDPGYEQYF. The J gene is TRBJ2-7, the V gene TRBV10-1; D remains unclear. Trimming took off 10 bases at V and 3 bases at J, with 16 bases between the two ends. The CDR3 is 13 amino acids. Looked up from germline, CDR1 is WNHNN and CDR2 is SYGVQD (reference sequence).

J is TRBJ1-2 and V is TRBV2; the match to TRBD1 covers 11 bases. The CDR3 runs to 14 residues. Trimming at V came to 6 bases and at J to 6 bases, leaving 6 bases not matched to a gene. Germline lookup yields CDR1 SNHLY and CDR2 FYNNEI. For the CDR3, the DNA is TGTGCCAGCAGGGGACAGGGGGGGAACGATGGCTACACCTTC. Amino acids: CASRGQGGNDGYTF.

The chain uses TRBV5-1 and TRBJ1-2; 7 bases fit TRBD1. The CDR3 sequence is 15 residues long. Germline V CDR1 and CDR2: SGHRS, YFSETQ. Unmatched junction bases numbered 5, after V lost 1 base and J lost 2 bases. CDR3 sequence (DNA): TGCGCCAGCAGCTTGACAGGGGACTCGAACTATGGCTACACCTTC. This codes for CASSLTGDSNYGYTF.

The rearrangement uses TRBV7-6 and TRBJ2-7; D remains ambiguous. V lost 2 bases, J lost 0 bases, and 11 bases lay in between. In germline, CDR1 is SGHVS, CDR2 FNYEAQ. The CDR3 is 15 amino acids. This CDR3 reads CASSLSLQTSYEQYF. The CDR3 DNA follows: TGTGCCAGCAGCTTATCGCTACAGACCTCCTACGAGCAGTACTTC.

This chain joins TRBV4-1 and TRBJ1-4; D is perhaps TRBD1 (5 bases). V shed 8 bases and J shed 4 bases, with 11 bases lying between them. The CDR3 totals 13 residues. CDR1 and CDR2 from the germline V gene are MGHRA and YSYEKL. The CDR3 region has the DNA TGCGCCAGCCGGGACGGGAATAATGAAAAACTGTTTTTT. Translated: CASRDGNNEKLFF.